This T cell receptor (beta chain) was profiled in a study of Tregs in tolerant kidney transplant recipients. J gave up 5 bases and V 6 bases, and 7 bases lay outside the gene matches. This CDR3 contains 13 residues. CDR1 and CDR2 from the germline V gene are SNHLY and FYNNEI. The table came from immunoSEQ multiplex PCR; TCRdb's copy has only in-frame clones and leaves some out. The table records around 230,000 clones, 65% to 85% of them present only once. This clone has just a few counts. The antigen is unknown. CD4+CD25+CD127- Tregs, CD4+CD25- non-Tregs, CD4 and CD8 cells were sorted. Study-level findings and limits: Validation in larger populations is needed because few patients were studied.

The TCR sequence derives from a human donor in good health. The chain couples TRBV2 to TRBJ2-7; TRBD1 aligns across 7 bases. Material for sequencing was CD4+ T cells from blood. The CDR3 loop reads CASRSDRVNEQYF. CDR3 DNA: TGTGCCAGCAGGTCAGACAGGGTAAACGAGCAGTACTTC.